This record looks at one TCR beta chain sequence and its context. Its antigen remains undetermined. Base qualities are missing; no much larger clone stands one base away. The data are from a study of cytomegalovirus exposure and HLA in healthy donors (dated by TCRdb to 2016 to 2017). Context from the whole study: In an earlier analysis of roughly 590 of the donors, 250 to 300 Gb of sequence data and 117 million unique TCR beta sequences from about 190 million T cells were reported. An early release covering roughly 640 HLA-typed donors comprised about 310 gigabases of sequencing data and around 85 million unique TCR sequences. Of the 350 to 450 genotyped donors, about 84% fell in the genetic ancestry cluster associated with self-reported Caucasian donors. The study aimed to test whether cataloging public T cell receptors could reveal signatures of past pathogen exposure. The T cell repertoires of roughly 660 subjects were profiled by immunosequencing and related to cytomegalovirus serostatus. Besides the first cohort of 666 subjects, a separate validation cohort made up of roughly 120 different subjects was used. The study combined high-throughput TCR immunosequencing, statistical association of individual TCRs with disease status, and machine learning to predict cytomegalovirus infection status. In a later analysis, previously published TCR beta repertoires from 670 or so donors were re-analyzed and high-resolution HLA genotyping was added so that TCR occurrence patterns could be studied. Rather than drawing on any new phenotypic data, the later analysis identified candidate immune exposures from TCR beta sequences and the way those sequences occurred across donors. An earlier analysis of several hundred of the donors applied high-throughput TCR beta sequencing to assess whether each TCR beta V gene segment acted as functional or pseudogenic. Donor age, sex, ethnicity and CMV serostatus were compiled alongside the repertoire data. Genome-wide SNP genotypes for about 65% of the roughly 700 donors were used in a later genetic analysis, which treated that subset as a discovery cohort. All discovery cohort repertoires had been generated using a single sequencing platform. HLA typing covered class I and class II loci at four-digit resolution. The number of typed donors differed by locus: about 629-640 for A, B, C, DRB1 and DQB1; 500 to 550 for DQA1; approximately 600 for DPA1; and about 450 for DPB1. A few DR-DQ haplotypes were handled as single units for association and clustering because linkage in the cohort was strong. Among roughly 400 genotyped donors of the cohort, an average of about 220,000 unique TCR beta nucleotide sequences was sequenced per donor, of which about 18% were non-productive. Summary of the overall study and its limitations: Most CMV-associated TCR beta chains appeared to be HLA-restricted in a later analysis, and the HLA associations seemed to be driven largely by CMV exposure. While some public TCRs were present in many individuals, most TCR sequences turned up only very rarely across donors. HLA typing was unavailable for some donors at each locus, so association tests used only the typed subset. This cohort had only TCR beta chains sequenced, and the lack of alpha or paired-chain data limited which features could be detected. Specific HLA alleles were associated with 15,000 to 20,000 TCR beta sequences at a false discovery rate of 0.05 in a later analysis. Strong co-occurrence of HLA alleles, especially DR and DQ, made assigning TCR associations to individual alleles difficult. Sequencing depth was assumed to be roughly uniform across donors in the presence/absence analyses, though that assumption may not hold. In a later genetic analysis, a missense DCLRE1C variant was associated with V-gene and J-gene trimming of TCR beta chains, and the association was replicated in an independent cohort. A few of the identified cytomegalovirus-associated TCR beta chains were confirmed in vitro to be specific for cytomegalovirus antigens. The classifier was reported to diagnose cytomegalovirus status with high specificity and sensitivity in both the original and validation cohorts. CMV serostatus was the only immune exposure information available for the cohort. A later genetic analysis reported fewer N-insertions in productive TCRs among donors in an Asian-associated ancestry cluster than the roughly 700-donor mean. A total of about 150 TCR beta chains were listed by the study as associated with cytomegalovirus. Some IMGT-functional V segments, including TRBV6-2 and TRBV6-3, could not be told apart with the 87-base-pair reads, so those segments were excluded. According to a later analysis, TCR association rates differed among HLA loci, with DRB1 alleles showing the most associated TCRs and HLA-C alleles showing the fewest. A further reported finding was that TCR beta sequences accurately predicted the HLA-A and HLA-B alleles for most subjects in the first cohort. Correlated functional status among segregating V segments might reflect linkage disequilibrium, but an unknown experimental factor could not be ruled out. Compared with equally common non-associated chains, HLA-associated TCR beta chains in a later analysis were more clonally expanded and had lower generation probabilities. A group of highly shared sequence variants was considered likely to be a technical artifact of the sequencing pipeline. Over 15 rarely observed V segments, including chromosome 9 orphons, were excluded from the earlier analysis of about 600 of the donors because counts were too low. Several of the top co-occurrence clusters appeared to be linked to parvovirus B19, influenza, CMV and Epstein-Barr virus, according to a later analysis. Broadly in line with IMGT annotations, most TCR beta V segments showed up in productive rearrangements about 87% or about 30% of the time in an earlier analysis of some 590 of the donors. According to the authors, the approach could potentially be generalized to other disease states and immunological phenotypes.

Trimming removed 1 base from V and 9 bases from J, leaving 9 bases between the germline ends. Including the terminal cysteine and phenylalanine, the CDR3 comprises 12 residues. Solely the CDR3 DNA is kept, with 36 bases framed from the first base. Based on the germline V gene (reference sequence), the CDR1 and CDR2 sequences are SEHNR and FQNEAQ. The cohort consisted of hundreds of healthy bone marrow donors. All cohort members were sampled while nominally healthy, although unrecorded immune exposures were likely present. The donor was CMV seronegative and belonged to the group of 350 or so seronegative cohort members. Every donor gave a peripheral blood sample, and the peripheral blood mononuclear cells from that sample were used for TCR beta sequencing. The Qiagen DNeasy Blood Extraction Kit was used to extract genomic DNA from the blood cell samples. Libraries were made using the immunoSEQ multiplex PCR assay. A mixture of 60 forward primers for TCR Vbeta segments and 13 reverse primers for TCR Jbeta segments was used in the multiplex PCR. Amplification of the CDR3 region of rearranged TCR beta genes was performed with a multiplex PCR assay on genomic DNA. On the Illumina HiSeq System, the amplified TCR beta libraries were sequenced as 87-base-pair reads. On the authors' methods: In a later analysis, some 80 million unique TCR beta chains were counted across the roughly 610 repertoires, and approximately 11 million of these chains were shared by at least two donors. Raw reads were error-corrected and collapsed into unique sequences with a nearest-neighbor algorithm that merged closely related sequences to remove PCR and sequencing errors. To assign V, D and J gene segments, CDR3 sequences were aligned to IMGT reference sequences. Each retained sequence needed at least a six-nucleotide match to both a V gene segment and a J gene segment. A rearrangement counted as productive if the CDR3 had no stop codons and remained in frame with V and J, and every other rearrangement counted as non-productive. CDR3 was defined by IMGT convention, running from the second conserved V-encoded cysteine to the conserved J-encoded phenylalanine. The earlier analysis of about 590 of the donors excluded sequences that lacked an unambiguous match to a single V gene segment. In an earlier analysis of a few hundred of the donors, a V segment was called functional when productive rearrangements were above 56.7%, and segregating when the standard deviation between donors exceeded 5%. To diagnose cytomegalovirus status from the catalog of TCR beta chain sequences, a statistical classification framework was built. In a later analysis, TCR nucleotide sequences were compared against IMGT/GENE-DB human TR gene sequences so that V and J genes could be assigned. The TCRdist pipeline was used in a later analysis to assign CDR3 sequences and most-parsimonious VDJ recombination scenarios. In a later analysis, each TCR beta chain was defined by its CDR3 amino acid sequence together with its V-gene family, and reads lacking a unique V-gene family were excluded. To address suspected cross-contamination and a sequencing artifact, a later analysis removed 592 highly shared, low-generation-probability nucleotide sequences. A later analysis calculated a clonal expansion index for each public chain from normalized within-repertoire ranks of inferred template counts. In a later analysis, generation probabilities were computed using a VDJ recombination model fitted to out-of-frame rearrangements, and the results were checked against IGoR. A later analysis scored TCR-TCR, TCR-HLA and TCR-CMV co-occurrence with hypergeometric tests, applying a repertoire-size bias correction to TCR pairs. False discovery rates were estimated in a later analysis by permuting HLA or CMV assignments 20 times. A later analysis grouped co-occurring TCRs with DBSCAN, adding TCRdist sequence similarity when clustering within HLA-allele-positive subsets. Repertoires with fewer than 30,000 or more than 120,000 public chains were left out of co-occurrence clustering, as were a handful of repertoires with anomalous nucleotide sharing. TCRdb carries this immuneACCESS record with in-frame sequences only. Its versions omit some clonotypes, under half of them owing to an unresolved V gene in the studies checked, with the rest unexplained. Clone size and the V and J calls come from that table; the DNA yielded D and trimming. The table for this sample lists fewer than 75,000 clones; over 75% of them were counted only once. The ten largest account for approximately 4.2% of the sample.

The origin of this receptor is a woman in her 30s in good health and CMV-seronegative. Sequenced: PBMCs. Recombination connected TRBV7-9 to TRBJ1-1; TRBD1 could be the D gene, as 6 bases match. CDR3 sequence: CASSLDGGKAFF. The DNA sequence reads TGTGCCAGCAGCTTAGATGGGGGCAAAGCTTTCTTT.